Described below is a single T cell receptor beta chain sequence and its context. The ends lost 3 bases at V and 7 bases at J; junction bases unmatched: 9. The CDR3 has 15 amino acids. Germline V gives CDR1 MGHRA, CDR2 YSYEKL. Source study methods: How many nucleated cells were present was estimated from reference gene primer amplification. Clones were read by immunoSEQ multiplex PCR, and TCRdb kept only the in-frame ones, dropping some. The V and J calls and clone size are taken from that table; D and trimming were inferred from the DNA. The sample consists of fewer than 350,000 clones, roughly 89% of them appearing once. Cohort 3 recovery required two negative PCRs, clearance, or symptom resolution. The sample comes from a study of blood T cell repertoires in COVID-19. For the study at large: Samples of COVID-19 (acute and convalescent) were obtained from the United States, Italy and Spain.

The receptor was derived from a middle-aged woman who had recovered from COVID-19. The gene calls are TRBV4-1 and TRBJ1-3; 7 bases are shared with TRBD1. Sequencing was performed on PBMCs or T cells enriched from blood (not recorded which). The CDR3 sequence: CASSQPGDSRNTIYF. The CDR3 DNA reads TGCGCCAGCAGCCAGCCGGGGGACAGTCGGAACACCATATATTTT.